This TCR beta chain was sequenced in a study of tumor-infiltrating lymphocytes in localized non-small cell lung cancer. Study-wide results and limits: TCRbeta sequencing showed higher T cell infiltration in tumors than uninvolved lung. Different pieces of the same tissue were used for each assay.

The CDR3 spans 14 residues. Per germline, CDR1 MNHEY and CDR2 SMNVEV (reference sequence). Trimming took 5 bases from V and 6 from J; bases not matched to a gene: 6. A word on this clone: Its antigen is not known.

The table came from immunoSEQ multiplex PCR; TCRdb's copy has only in-frame clones and leaves some out. The table includes tens of thousands of clones, 73% detected once. This clonotype originated in a human donor with non-small cell lung cancer. The rearrangement links TRBV27 to TRBJ1-5; 8 bases align to TRBD1. The sequenced sample consisted of lung tumor tissue. The CDR3 region is CASSAYRGGQPQHF. The CDR3 bases are TGTGCCAGCAGTGCCTACAGGGGGGGTCAGCCCCAGCATTTT.